The source of this T cell receptor beta chain is a study of CXCR3-negative and CXCR3-positive naive CD8 T cells. Comment on this clonotype: Its specificity is unknown.

CDR1 and CDR2 from the germline V gene are LGHDT and YNNKEL (reference sequence). The CDR3 has 13 residues. Whole-study findings and limits: Cryopreserved cells showed partially decreased CXCR3 expression, and most assays used fresh PBMCs. TRB CDR3 properties were used to infer TCR strength, and surface CD5 was comparable between naive subsets. TRB CDR3s of CXCR3-positive naive cells were more hydrophobic than those of CXCR3-negative naive cells.

UMI-labeled TRB cDNA libraries were prepared by 5' RACE. Using the 5' RACE reads, TCRdb records one entry per CDR3 protein without DNA. Its table lists over 100,000 distinct CDR3 sequences. The rearrangement uses TRBV3-1 and TRBJ2-7; TCRdb proposes TRBD1, but this gene call is untestable without DNA. Input material: naive CXCR3- CD8+ T cells from blood. Sample subset: CD45RO-CCR7+CD27+CD95- naive CD8+ T cells lacking CXCR3 (TNR3-). The origin of this receptor is a human donor in good health. Some clones in this sample may be carry-over from other donors' samples. The CDR3 reads CASSPTGASEQYF.